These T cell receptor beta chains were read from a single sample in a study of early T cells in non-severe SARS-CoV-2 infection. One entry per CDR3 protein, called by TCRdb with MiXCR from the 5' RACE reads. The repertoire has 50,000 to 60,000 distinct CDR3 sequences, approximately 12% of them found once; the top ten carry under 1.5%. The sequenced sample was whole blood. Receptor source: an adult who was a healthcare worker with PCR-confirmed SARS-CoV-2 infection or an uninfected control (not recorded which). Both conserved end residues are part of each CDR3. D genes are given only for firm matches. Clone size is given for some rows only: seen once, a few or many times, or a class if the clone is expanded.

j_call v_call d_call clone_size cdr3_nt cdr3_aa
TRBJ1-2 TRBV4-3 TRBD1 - TGCGCCAGCAGCCCGTCCGGACAGGGGGCTAATGGCTACACCTTC CASSPSGQGANGYTF
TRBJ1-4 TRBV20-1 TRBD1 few TGCAGTGCTAGATCGGGGACAGGCGAAAAACTGTTTTTT CSARSGTGEKLFF
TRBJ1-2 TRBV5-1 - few TGCGCCAGCAGCGGGACAAGCACTAACTATGGCTACACCTTC CASSGTSTNYGYTF
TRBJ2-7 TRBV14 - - TGTGCCAGCAGCCAAGGAGGCGTCTACGAGCAGTACTTC CASSQGGVYEQYF
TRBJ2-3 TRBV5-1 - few TGCGCCAGCAGCAGTCTAGGGGCAGATACGCAGTATTTT CASSSLGADTQYF
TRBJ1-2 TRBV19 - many TGTGCCAGTAGTATCCAGGGCGGAGGCTACACCTTC CASSIQGGGYTF
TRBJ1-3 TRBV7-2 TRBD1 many TGTGCCAGCAGCTTAGTCGGCAGGGGGATCCTGGTTGGAAACACCATATATTTT CASSLVGRGILVGNTIYF
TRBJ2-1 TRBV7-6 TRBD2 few TGTGCCAGCAGCCTTAGCGGGGGGGCCGATGAGCAGTTCTTC CASSLSGGADEQFF
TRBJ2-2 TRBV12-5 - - TGTGCTAGTGGTTTGGTAACTAGTGCCGGGGAGCTGTTTTTT CASGLVTSAGELFF
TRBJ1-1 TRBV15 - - TGTGCCACCAGCAGGGAGACAGGCGCCCCTGAAGCTTTCTTT CATSRETGAPEAFF
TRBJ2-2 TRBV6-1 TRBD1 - TGTGCCAGCAGTCCTGTGACAGGGGACACCGGGGAGCTGTTTTTT CASSPVTGDTGELFF
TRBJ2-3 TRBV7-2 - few TGTGCCAGCAGCGCTGACAGTCGCACAGATACGCAGTATTTT CASSADSRTDTQYF
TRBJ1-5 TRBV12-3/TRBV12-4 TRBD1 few TGTGCCAGCAGTTTACACTCAGGGGGTCAGCCCCAGCATTTT CASSLHSGGQPQHF
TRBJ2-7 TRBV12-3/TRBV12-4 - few TGTGCCAGCAGACCCACAGGGATCTACGAGCAGTACTTC CASRPTGIYEQYF
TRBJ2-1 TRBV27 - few TGTGCCAGCAGTCCGATCAATTACAATGAGCAGTTCTTC CASSPINYNEQFF
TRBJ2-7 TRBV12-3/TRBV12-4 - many TGTGCCAGCAGTTCCCTTCGGACAGACCTCCGGGACGAGCAGTACTTC CASSSLRTDLRDEQYF
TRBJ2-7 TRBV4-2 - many TGTGCCAGCAGCCAAGATTACAGGGCAACCTACGAGCAGTACTTC CASSQDYRATYEQYF
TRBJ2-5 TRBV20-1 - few TGCAGTGCTAGAAGTCTCCGAGAGACCCAGTACTTC CSARSLRETQYF
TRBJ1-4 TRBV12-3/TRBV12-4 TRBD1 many TGTGCCAGCAGTACAGGGACAGGCGAGGTTTATGAAAAACTGTTTTTT CASSTGTGEVYEKLFF
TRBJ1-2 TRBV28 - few TGTGCCATCGAGACCGGGGCTCAAAGTGGCTATGGCTACACCTTC CAIETGAQSGYGYTF
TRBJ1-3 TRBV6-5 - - TGTGCCAGCAGAACAGGGATCTCTGGAAACACCATATATTTT CASRTGISGNTIYF
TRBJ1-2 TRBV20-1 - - TGCAGTGAGGGATATGGCTACACCTTC CSEGYGYTF
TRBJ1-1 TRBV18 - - TGTGCCAGCTCACCTTCGAACACTGAAGCTTTCTTT CASSPSNTEAFF
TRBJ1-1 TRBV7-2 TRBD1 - TGTGCCAGCAGCTTACTGGGACAGGGAGAAGCTTTCTTT CASSLLGQGEAFF
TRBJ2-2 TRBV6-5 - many TGTGCCAGCAGTTACTCCCCCGTTTCCGGGGAGCTGTTTTTT CASSYSPVSGELFF
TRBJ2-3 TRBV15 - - TGTGCCACCAGCAGAGATAGGGAGGATACGCAGTATTTT CATSRDREDTQYF
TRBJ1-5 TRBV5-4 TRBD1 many TGTGCCAGCAGCTTGGACAGGGGGAATCAGCCCCAGCATTTT CASSLDRGNQPQHF
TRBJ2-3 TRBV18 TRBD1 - TGTGCCAGCTCACGAGGACCGGGACAGGGGACAGATACGCAGTATTTT CASSRGPGQGTDTQYF
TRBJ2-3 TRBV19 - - TGTGCCAGTGCCCCGAGCGGTCGTAGCACAGAAACGCAGTATTTT CASAPSGRSTETQYF
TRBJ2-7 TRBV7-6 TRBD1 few TGTGCCAGCAGCCCTCTACCGAGACAGGGTTACGAGCAGTACTTC CASSPLPRQGYEQYF
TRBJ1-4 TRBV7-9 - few TGTGCCAGCAGCTTAGTGTCTGCATCGGGTACTAATGAAAAACTGTTTTTT CASSLVSASGTNEKLFF
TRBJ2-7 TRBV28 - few TGTGCCAGCAGTCCAGGGGGGCGGAGCTCCTACGAGCAGTACTTC CASSPGGRSSYEQYF
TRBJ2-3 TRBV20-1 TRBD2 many TGCAGTGCTAGAGTAGGGACTAGCAGGCTCACAGATACGCAGTATTTT CSARVGTSRLTDTQYF
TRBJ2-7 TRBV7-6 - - TGTGCCAGCGTCGACGCCGTTTCCGGCGAGCAGTACTTC CASVDAVSGEQYF
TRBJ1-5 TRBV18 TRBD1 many TGTGCCAGCCCACGGGGGCAGCCGGGACAGATCAATCAGCCCCAGCATTTT CASPRGQPGQINQPQHF
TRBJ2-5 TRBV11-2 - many TGTGCCAGCAGCTCCGACTTGGAAGACCAAGAGACCCAGTACTTC CASSSDLEDQETQYF
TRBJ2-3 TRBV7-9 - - TGTGCCAGCAGCTTGGGCTCGCCCTCCGATACGCAGTATTTT CASSLGSPSDTQYF
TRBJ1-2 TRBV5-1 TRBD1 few TGCGCCAGCAGCCCTTCTCCGCAACAGGGGGATTACTATGTCTACACCTTC CASSPSPQQGDYYVYTF
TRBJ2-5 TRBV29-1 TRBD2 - TGCAGCCATAGCGGGGCTGTCGGACAAGAGACCCAGTACTTC CSHSGAVGQETQYF
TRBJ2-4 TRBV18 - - TGTGCCAACTCACCAACCCAGGAAAACATTCAGTACTTC CANSPTQENIQYF
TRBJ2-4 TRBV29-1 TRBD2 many TGCAGTACCGGGGGGGACGCCAAAAACATTCAGTACTTC CSTGGDAKNIQYF
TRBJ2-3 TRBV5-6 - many TGTGCCAGCAGCGCCCCGCGTGGCACAGATACGCAGTATTTT CASSAPRGTDTQYF
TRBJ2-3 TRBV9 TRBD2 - TGTGCCAGCAGCTCCCGGACTAGCGGGGGGCCGGGCACAGATACGCAGTATTTT CASSSRTSGGPGTDTQYF
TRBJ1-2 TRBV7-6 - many TGTGCCAGCAGCCAGCGTTCGGGGGCTAACTATGGCTACACCTTC CASSQRSGANYGYTF
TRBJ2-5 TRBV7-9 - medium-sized TGTGCCAGCAGCTACCAGGAGACCCAGTACTTC CASSYQETQYF
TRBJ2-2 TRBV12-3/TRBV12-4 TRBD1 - TGTGCCAGCAGCTCGGGACAGGGGGCAGTCGGGGAGCTGTTTTTT CASSSGQGAVGELFF
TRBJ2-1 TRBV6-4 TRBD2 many TGTGCCAGCAGTGATGGGATGGGAGGGATCAATGAGCAGTTCTTC CASSDGMGGINEQFF
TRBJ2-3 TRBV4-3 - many TGCGCCAGCAGCCCACAACAGGGAGCAGATACGCAGTATTTT CASSPQQGADTQYF
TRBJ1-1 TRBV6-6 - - TGTGCCAGCAGTTACGGGGGTTCTGCCCCTGAAGCTTTCTTT CASSYGGSAPEAFF